This TCR beta chain was recovered during a study of blood T cell repertoires in COVID-19. The assay was immunoSEQ multiplex PCR, and TCRdb's table has in-frame clones only and misses some. The sample lists around 220,000 clones, roughly 87% occurring once. Researchers sorted participants into cohorts using their self-reported clinical history. What was sequenced was PBMCs or T cells enriched from blood (not recorded which). This receptor was taken from a woman aged 30 to 39 with acute COVID-19.

The CDR3 coding sequence is TGTGCCAGCAGCCCCCCGGGACAATTCGCTTTCTTT. Its protein product is CASSPPGQFAFF. The genes are TRBV7-9 and TRBJ1-1; D possibly corresponds to TRBD1 (6 bases). V was pared by 5 bases and J by 11 bases, with 15 bases between. Germline CDR1 and CDR2: SEHNR and FQNEAQ (reference sequence). CDR3 length equals 12 residues.